The 24 T cell receptor beta chains given below trace back to one sample, sequenced in a study of OX40 agonist ivuxolimab in advanced cancers. Sequencing was performed with immunoSEQ multiplex PCR; in TCRdb, only in-frame clones are kept and a portion is missing. The repertoire holds about 69,000 clones, with around 89% as singletons. The sequencing here drew on CD4+ or CD8+ T cells sorted from blood, taken in a trial of the OX40 agonist ivuxolimab. These receptors originate from an adult with an advanced solid tumor such as melanoma, head and neck, liver or kidney cancer.

As concerns this clone: Relative to the germline gene, one junction end is altered; a read error may explain this. This chain connects TRBV7-2 to TRBJ2-5; D may be TRBD2 (6 bases). The CDR3 is 11 residues long. Germline loops: CDR1 SGHTA, CDR2 FQGNSA. The CDR3 nucleotides are TGTGCCAGCAGCCTGCTTGGGCGGGACCACTTC. Its protein is CASSLLGRDHF.

V is TRBV6-5 and J is TRBJ2-7; no definite D call. This CDR3 has 14 residues. Germline V gene sequence: CDR1 MNHEY, CDR2 SVGAGI. With 0 bases removed from V and 2 bases from J, the gap between germline ends came to 8 bases. This chain's CDR3 is CASSYSRPPYEQYF. Written as DNA, the CDR3 is TGTGCCAGCAGTTACTCGAGGCCTCCCTACGAGCAGTACTTC.

The V gene is TRBV7-8, the J gene TRBJ2-1; a possible D gene is TRBD2 (5 bases). The CDR3 runs 12 residues. Germline V gene sequence: CDR1 SGHVS, CDR2 FQNEAQ. Trimming stripped 3 bases from V and 8 bases from J, with 8 bases between. This CDR3 reads CASSFAGDEQFF. The CDR3 region has the DNA TGTGCCAGCAGCTTTGCGGGCGATGAGCAGTTCTTC. Based on the CDR3 plus reference TRBV7-8 and TRBJ2-1, the full variable domain is GAGVSQSPRYKVAKRGQDVALRCDPISGHVSLFWYQQALGQGPEFLTYFQNEAQLDKSGLPSDRFFAERPEGSVSTLKIQRTQQEDSAVYLCASSFAGDEQFFGPGTRLTVL.

The chain recombines TRBV10-3 with TRBJ1-1; 9 nucleotides line up with TRBD1. J gave up 2 bases and V 4 bases, and 17 bases lay outside the gene matches. The V gene's germline CDR1 is ENHRY and CDR2 SYGVKD. The CDR3 spans 19 residues. CDR3 bases: TGTGCCATCAGTGCTCCTACAACCAACGCGGGACAGGGAAACACTGAAGCTTTCTTT. Protein product: CAISAPTTNAGQGNTEAFF.

The rearrangement links TRBV5-1 to TRBJ2-7; TRBD1 is a possible D gene (5 bases). Trimming shortened V by 6 bases and J by 3 bases, and 22 bases separated the two germline ends. Germline V gene lookup returns CDR1 SGHRS and CDR2 YFSETQ. The length of the CDR3 is 16 residues. The CDR3 DNA reads TGCGCCAGCACCAATAGTTTTGGGGCGCAGATCTACGAGCAGTACTTC. Translated: CASTNSFGAQIYEQYF.

The genes are TRBV11-2 and TRBJ2-1, with 11 bases matching TRBD2. This CDR3 region has 15 residues. Germline trimming cut 2 bases from V and 5 bases from J; bases unmatched to any gene: 2. Germline values: CDR1 SGHAT, CDR2 FQNNGV. The CDR3 loop reads CASSLLLAGDNEQFF. DNA of the CDR3: TGTGCCAGCAGCTTATTACTAGCGGGGGACAATGAGCAGTTCTTC.

This chain uses TRBV6-5 with TRBJ2-7; no definite D call. V was clipped by 4 bases and J by 7 bases, with 11 bases between them. The CDR3 runs to 12 residues. Germline CDR1 MNHEY, CDR2 SVGAGI. CDR3 amino acids: CASSSPNSEQYF. Written as DNA, the CDR3 is TGTGCCAGCAGTTCACCGAACTCTGAGCAGTACTTC.

This chain links TRBV4-3 with TRBJ2-5; D is tentatively TRBD1 or TRBD2 (5 bases each). The V gene's germline CDR1 is LGHNA and CDR2 YSLEER. V was pared by 0 bases and J by 11 bases, with 25 bases between. The CDR3 has 17 residues. The CDR3 nucleotides read TGCGCCAGCAGCCAAGATCGTACCGGGACGGCAACCGGGGAGCAGTACTTC. Translated: CASSQDRTGTATGEQYF.

The rearrangement links TRBV27 to TRBJ2-3; D is uncertain. Germline V lookup: CDR1 MNHEY, CDR2 SMNVEV (reference sequence). The length of the CDR3 is 14 residues. V lost 7 bases and J lost 0, with 11 bases in between. The CDR3 DNA sequence: TGTGCCAGCACCTCCCAACTTAGCACAGATACGCAGTATTTT. It specifies CASTSQLSTDTQYF.

The chain recombines TRBV4-1 with TRBJ1-2; no reliable D call. The CDR3 spans 15 residues. CDR1 and CDR2 (germline): MGHRA, YSYEKL. Trimming took 1 base from V and 0 from J, leaving 9 bases between them. CDR3 in amino acids: CASSQVQIANYGYTF. The CDR3 DNA reads as TGCGCCAGCAGCCAAGTACAGATAGCTAACTATGGCTACACCTTC.

V gene TRBV11-2 combines with J gene TRBJ1-3; possibly TRBD1 for D (5 bases). Germline V gene lookup returns CDR1 SGHAT and CDR2 FQNNGV. The CDR3 spans 15 residues. Trimming left V 5 bases short and J 2 bases short, with 13 bases between. CDR3 bases: TGTGCCAGCAGCGCCAGGGAAAATACTGGAAACACCATATATTTT. It encodes CASSARENTGNTIYF.

This sequence joins TRBV7-6 and TRBJ1-5, with 9 bases that match TRBD1. The J segment lost 0 bases and the V segment lost 5 bases, leaving 5 bases of the junction unmatched. Germline loops: CDR1 SGHVS, CDR2 FNYEAQ. The CDR3 is made up of 16 amino acids. The DNA for the CDR3 is TGTGCCAGCAGCCCCGGGACAGGGATTAGCAATCAGCCCCAGCATTTT. Its translation: CASSPGTGISNQPQHF.

This rearrangement joins TRBV27 to TRBJ2-7; a weak D match, TRBD1 (6 bases). V dropped 2 bases and J dropped 3 bases, with 11 bases sitting between them. The CDR3 is 14 residues long. Germline CDR1 MNHEY, CDR2 SMNVEV (reference sequence). CDR3 DNA: TGTGCCAGCAGTTTAGATCGGGGACACTACGAGCAGTACTTC. Protein product: CASSLDRGHYEQYF.

The rearrangement uses TRBV4-1 and TRBJ1-4; possible D gene TRBD1, 5 bases. The germline gives CDR1 MGHRA, CDR2 YSYEKL. This CDR3 spans 13 amino acids. The ends were cut back, 4 bases at V and 12 bases at J, with 15 bases in the middle. CDR3 sequence: CASSLTPGFELFF. CDR3 sequence (DNA): TGCGCCAGCAGCCTCACACCAGGGTTTGAACTGTTTTTT.

The chain combines TRBV11-2 with TRBJ2-7; no clear D. Germline V gene lookup returns CDR1 SGHAT and CDR2 FQNNGV. The CDR3 spans 13 residues. The V end lost 5 bases, the J end lost 5 bases, and 13 bases lay between the germline ends. CDR3 region: CASSPISLNEQYF. CDR3 DNA sequence: TGTGCCAGCAGCCCGATCTCGCTCAACGAGCAGTACTTC.

V usage is TRBV6-5 and J usage is TRBJ2-3; 8 positions match TRBD1. V lost 2 bases and J lost 4; bases outside the gene matches: 8. Germline V gene sequence: CDR1 MNHEY, CDR2 SVGAGI. There are 16 residues in the CDR3. CDR3 residues: CASSYGQGALPDTQYF. The CDR3 nucleotides read TGTGCCAGCAGTTACGGGCAGGGGGCGCTTCCAGATACGCAGTATTTT.

The chain joins TRBV28 to TRBJ2-1; 11 bases map to TRBD2. CDR1 and CDR2 from the germline V gene are MDHEN and SYDVKM. This CDR3 region has 18 residues. V was pared by 5 bases and J by 3 bases, with 12 bases of the junction left unmatched. As DNA, the CDR3 is TGTGCCAGCAGTCTTTCGCGGACCGGGACTAGCGGCTACAATGAGCAGTTCTTC. It translates to CASSLSRTGTSGYNEQFF.

V is TRBV13 and J is TRBJ2-7; D is undetermined. This CDR3 spans 14 amino acids. Trimming took 7 bases from V and 0 from J, leaving 13 bases between them. Per the germline V gene, CDR1 is PRHDT and CDR2 is FYEKMQ (reference sequence). The CDR3 loop is CASTQGKSSYEQYF. In nucleotides, the CDR3 is TGTGCCAGCACCCAAGGGAAGAGCTCCTACGAGCAGTACTTC.

The chain links TRBV6-6 to TRBJ2-2; D is unresolved. V lost 5 bases and J 0 bases, leaving 7 bases between the germline ends. Germline CDR1 is MNHNY and CDR2 is SVGAGI (reference sequence). The CDR3 consists of 14 residues. The CDR3, as DNA: TGTGCCAGCAGTCCCGGACCGAACACCGGGGAGCTGTTTTTT. Translation gives CASSPGPNTGELFF.

CDR3 sequence: CASSIDPGQGSNQPQHF. The CDR3 DNA is TGTGCCAGTAGTATAGATCCGGGACAGGGATCCAATCAGCCCCAGCATTTT. This chain connects TRBV19 to TRBJ1-5; 9 nucleotides match TRBD1. After removal of 0 bases from V and 3 bases from J, the junction contained 6 bases not matched to a gene. The CDR3 consists of 17 residues. The germline V gene has CDR1 LNHDA and CDR2 SQIVND (reference sequence).

This rearrangement joins TRBV30 to TRBJ1-4; 9 nucleotides match TRBD1. J lost 4 bases, V lost 2 bases, and 17 bases had no gene match. The CDR3 sequence is 19 residues long. Germline V lookup: CDR1 GTSNPN, CDR2 SVGIG (reference sequence). The CDR3 here is CAWSSFFPGTGLFNEKLFF. CDR3 nucleotide sequence: TGTGCCTGGAGTTCGTTTTTTCCCGGGACAGGGCTCTTTAATGAAAAACTGTTTTTT.

The chain combines TRBV27 with TRBJ2-2; 7 bases line up with TRBD1. The CDR3 spans 14 residues. Looked up from germline, CDR1 is MNHEY and CDR2 is SMNVEV (reference sequence). The V and J ends lost 2 bases and 6 bases, in that order; junction bases with no gene match: 3. CDR3 coding DNA: TGTGCCAGCAGTTTAGACAGGGTCTCCGGGGAGCTGTTTTTT. Translated: CASSLDRVSGELFF.

The count of this clone is one. Other DNA sequences in the sample encode the same CDR3. The chain has TRBV30 and TRBJ2-7, with D possibly TRBD1 on 5 matching bases. V was shortened by 3 bases and J by 0 bases, with 9 bases between the two germline ends. Germline V lookup: CDR1 GTSNPN, CDR2 SVGIG (reference sequence). CDR3 size: 13 residues. The CDR3 sequence is CAWRQESSYEQYF. CDR3 bases: TGTGCCTGGAGACAGGAGAGCTCCTACGAGCAGTACTTC.

The chain couples TRBV13 to TRBJ1-5, with D perhaps TRBD1 (6 bases). The CDR3 runs to 15 residues. Germline CDR1 reads PRHDT; CDR2 reads FYEKMQ (reference sequence). V was trimmed by 2 bases and J by 2 bases, leaving 10 bases between them. CDR3 loop: CASSLRGLGNQPQHF. CDR3 in DNA: TGTGCCAGCAGCTTAAGGGGGTTAGGCAATCAGCCCCAGCATTTT.